This is a list of T cell receptor beta chains from one sample in a study of graft-versus-host responses after intestinal transplantation. The repertoire was sequenced with immunoSEQ multiplex PCR; TCRdb's copy has only in-frame clones and lacks some. This sample has some 90,000 clones, with 80% to 85% found just once. These TCRs' antigens remain unknown. This sample comprised unstimulated CD4+ T cells sorted from spleen or lymph node cells, obtained before intestinal transplant. These receptors came from a human donor who received an intestinal transplant. Both conserved end residues are part of each CDR3. The order of the fields is V gene, J gene, clone size, CDR3 protein. Rows may omit the clone size; those that give it use once, few, many or a size class.

TRBV23-1	TRBJ2-3	.	CASPASGGGNAQYF
TRBV27	TRBJ2-7	.	CASRKFILRTTTYEQYF
TRBV6-1	TRBJ1-2	.	CASSTNRGNYGYTF
TRBV11-3	TRBJ2-5	.	CASSLGPLDTQYF
TRBV28	TRBJ1-1	.	CASSPRTEAFF
TRBV7-2	TRBJ1-2	.	CASSFDPGLRYGYTF
TRBV7-3	TRBJ2-7	.	CASSLTGLAGGQDEQYF
TRBV9	TRBJ2-3	.	CASSVLGLAGAGGTDTQYF
TRBV20-1	TRBJ2-5	.	CSAEARETQYF
TRBV4-1	TRBJ2-2	few	CASSQTGTGEGRELFF
TRBV5-1	TRBJ2-5	.	CASSPRDRGETQYF
TRBV5-1	TRBJ2-3	.	CASSLAPIAGGADTQYF
TRBV2	TRBJ1-2	.	CASSEVDRAIYGYTF
TRBV5-1	TRBJ2-3	.	CASSSQPGLAGFTDTQYF
TRBV7-2	TRBJ2-7	.	CASSLDTFGTAGYEQYF
TRBV4-1	TRBJ1-1	.	CASSPVTEWREAFF
TRBV5-1	TRBJ2-7	.	CASSLDTSTYEQYF
TRBV18	TRBJ2-1	.	CASSPGVRTIHEQFF
TRBV5-1	TRBJ2-5	.	CASSLGLAGAGYF
TRBV6-5	TRBJ1-2	.	CASSRNPQGGGGYTF
TRBV28	TRBJ1-1	.	CALIPNFGPGQGTRSDFF
TRBV4-1	TRBJ1-2	.	CASSQEGGRDYGYTF
TRBV5-1	TRBJ2-2	once	CASIWGPLNTGELFF
TRBV5-1	TRBJ1-1	.	CASSLEGTGGTEAFF
TRBV10-3	TRBJ1-5	.	CAISEWRGDQPQHF
TRBV6-5	TRBJ2-7	.	CASSYTLAGGKYEQYF
TRBV6-1	TRBJ2-7	few	CASRFPPKSEQYF
TRBV11-2	TRBJ2-1	.	CASSAAPGSARVQFF
TRBV29-1	TRBJ2-3	.	CSVEAQTGTDTQYF
TRBV15	TRBJ2-1	few	CATRAQGKGYNEQFF
TRBV28	TRBJ2-3	.	CASSLLAGGTDTQYF
TRBV19	TRBJ2-2	.	CASSILEYSGELFF
TRBV7-2	TRBJ2-3	.	CASSFNPGVDTQYF
TRBV5-4	TRBJ2-5	.	CASSLVGTGPGETQYF
TRBV7-6	TRBJ2-3	.	CASSPTGSSTDTQYF
TRBV5-1	TRBJ1-2	.	CASSSRGGVDGYTF
TRBV28	TRBJ1-2	once	CASRLTGVYGYTF